The source of this T cell receptor (beta chain) is a study of molecular identifiers for immune sequencing clone quantification. Whole-study results and caveats: Molecules of identical TCR sharing a barcode could underestimate highly expanded clone sizes.

TCRdb used MiXCR to reprocess the PCR reads, holding one entry per CDR3 protein. Here the sample spans over 70,000 distinct CDR3 sequences, about 23% being singletons. This clonotype has more than one count but fewer than ten. The target antigen is unknown. The trim removed 3 bases at V and 0 bases at J, leaving 8 bases unmatched. The CDR3 spans 16 residues. CDR1 and CDR2 from the germline V gene are SEHNR and FQNEAQ (reference sequence). Sequences were obtained from naive CD8+ T cells from blood, with Jurkat cell RNA spiked in. The subset denotes: FACS-sorted CD8+CD4-CCR7+CD45RA+ naive T cells. This clonotype was sampled from a human donor in good health. Some libraries in this study had Jurkat cell RNA spiked in. This chain links TRBV7-9 with TRBJ2-7; TRBD1 aligns across 7 bases. The CDR3 region has the DNA TGTGCCAGCAGCTTGGGAGACAGGGCAAGCTCCTACGAGCAGTACTTC. It encodes CASSLGDRASSYEQYF.